This TCR beta chain was sequenced for a study of T cell responses to AZD1222 COVID-19 vaccine. The assay was immunoSEQ multiplex PCR, and TCRdb's table has in-frame clones only and misses some. Of 95,000 to 110,000 clones listed, around 92% are singletons. On this clone itself: Its antigen is unknown.

V lost 3 bases, J lost 3 bases, and 8 bases stayed unmatched. There are 15 residues in the CDR3. The germline V gene has CDR1 GTSNPN and CDR2 SVGIG (reference sequence). The study's findings and limits: An increase in Spike-specific TCR breadth and depth was observed after two AZD1222 doses. The donors showed a predominance of white British ancestry and of females, with possible underestimation of clonal diversity. Nearly half of the spike-specific TCRs reportedly recognize variant regions that carry no mutations. Dominant at 160-218 and 743-854, vaccine-associated CD4 TCRs also spanned spike.

The TCR comes from an adult in good health. Sequences were derived from peripheral blood, sampled on day 0 of AZD1222 vaccination. The chain has TRBV30 and TRBJ1-3, with 7 bases identical to TRBD1. CDR3 amino acids: CAWRLQGDSGNTIYF. CDR3 bases: TGTGCCTGGAGGCTCCAAGGGGACAGTGGAAACACCATATATTTT.